The present T cell receptor (beta chain) was sequenced within a study of T cells in Graves' hyperthyroidism and ophthalmopathy. Study information: Prior to any treatment, at the point of initial diagnosis, peripheral blood was collected. Study results and limitations: Blood also showed most of the thyroid clonotypes that were expanded above 0.001.

Amplified TCR beta CDR3 regions derived from RNA transcripts. The primer set for the first-round RT-PCR of the TCR CDR3 was HTBI. Via MiXCR, TCRdb re-called the multiplex PCR reads, giving one row per CDR3 protein. Among 550,000 to 650,000 distinct CDR3 sequences listed, approximately 15% were seen once. Germline assignment: CDR1 SEHNR and CDR2 FQNEAQ (reference sequence). Trimming at V came to 5 bases and at J to 1 base, leaving 6 bases not matched to a gene. This CDR3 spans 15 amino acids. Diagnostic decisions used clinical symptoms, serum thyroxine and TRAb, thyroid ultrasound and orbital computed tomography. The PBMCs studied were ones that came from 10 ml fresh peripheral blood. Regarding this clonotype: Its antigen is as yet unknown.

The TCR sequence derives from a woman in her thirties with Graves' hyperthyroidism that later progressed to Graves' ophthalmopathy. The chain uses TRBV7-9 and TRBJ1-1; 8 nucleotides match TRBD1. The sample was blood. The CDR3 spells CASSPLDRENTEAFF. In DNA form, the CDR3 reads TGTGCCAGCAGCCCCTTGGACAGGGAGAACACTGAAGCTTTCTTT. Complete variable domain (other parts from reference TRBV7-9 and TRBJ1-1): DTGVSQNPRHKITKRGQNVTFRCDPISEHNRLYWYRQTLGQGPEFLTYFQNEAQLEKSRLLSDRFSAERPKGSFSTLEIQRTEQGDSAMYLCASSPLDRENTEAFFGQGTRLTVV.